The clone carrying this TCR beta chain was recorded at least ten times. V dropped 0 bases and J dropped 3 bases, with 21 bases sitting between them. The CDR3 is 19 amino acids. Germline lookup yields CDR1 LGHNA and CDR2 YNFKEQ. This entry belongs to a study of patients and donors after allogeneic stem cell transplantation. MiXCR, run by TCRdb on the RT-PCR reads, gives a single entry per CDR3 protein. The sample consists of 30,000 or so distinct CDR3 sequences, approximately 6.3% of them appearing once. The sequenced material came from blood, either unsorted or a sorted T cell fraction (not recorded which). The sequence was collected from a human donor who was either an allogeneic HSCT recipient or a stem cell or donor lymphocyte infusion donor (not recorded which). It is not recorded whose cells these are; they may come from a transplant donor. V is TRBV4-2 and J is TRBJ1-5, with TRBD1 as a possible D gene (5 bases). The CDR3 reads CASSQDLFGGAPYNQPQHF. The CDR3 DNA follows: TGTGCCAGCAGCCAAGATCTATTTGGGGGAGCCCCTTACAATCAGCCCCAGCATTTT.